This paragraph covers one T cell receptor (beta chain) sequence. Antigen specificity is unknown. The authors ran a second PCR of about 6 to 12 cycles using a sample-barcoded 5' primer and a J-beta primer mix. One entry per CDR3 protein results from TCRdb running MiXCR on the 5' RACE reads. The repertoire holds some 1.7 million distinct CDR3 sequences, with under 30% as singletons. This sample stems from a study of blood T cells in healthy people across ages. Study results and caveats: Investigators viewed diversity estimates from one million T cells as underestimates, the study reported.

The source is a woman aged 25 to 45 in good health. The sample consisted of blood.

CDR3 sequence reads: CASSSRGRAPREQYF. The CDR3 DNA reads as TGTGCCAGCAGCTCGCGCGGGAGGGCCCCGCGGGAGCAGTACTTC. The V and J genes are TRBV13 and TRBJ2-7, with 9 bases that match TRBD2. Germline loops: CDR1 PRHDT, CDR2 FYEKMQ (reference sequence). The CDR3 is made up of 15 amino acids. V shed 4 bases, J shed 7 bases, and the junction held 11 bases outside the gene matches.